This TCR beta chain was documented in a study of T cell responses to AZD1222 COVID-19 vaccine. Study-wide points: As reported, nearly half of all spike-specific TCRs target variant regions that are unmutated. Repertoires in all cases were sampled only once the peak T cell response had passed. The donor cohort was predominantly white British with a female majority, and clonal diversity may have been underestimated.

V was cut by 1 base and J by 4 bases, with 11 bases left in between. Germline values: CDR1 MNHNS, CDR2 SASEGT. The CDR3 runs to 14 residues. Regarding this clone: What it binds is not known.

Sequenced by immunoSEQ multiplex PCR; TCRdb stores in-frame clones only, minus some. The repertoire holds 150,000 to 160,000 clones, with roughly nine tenths as singletons. The sequence was obtained from an adult in good health. V is TRBV6-1 and J is TRBJ2-7; D is possibly TRBD1 (6 bases). Sequencing was performed on peripheral blood, taken on day 0 of AZD1222 vaccination. The CDR3 bases are TGTGCCAGCAGTGAAGGGACAGCCCGGTACGAGCAGTACTTC. It translates to CASSEGTARYEQYF.